These T cell receptor beta chains were read from a single sample in a study of blood T cells in healthy people across ages. From the 5' RACE reads, TCRdb called clonotypes with MiXCR, one entry per CDR3 protein. The sample lists over 1,300,000 distinct CDR3 sequences, around 55% occurring once. The material sequenced was blood. These receptors were obtained from a man younger than 35 in good health. The CDR3 runs from the conserved cysteine through the conserved F or W. Fields, in order: J gene, V gene, clone size, D gene, CDR3 protein, CDR3 DNA. D genes are given only for firm matches. Expanded clones get a size class; other rows say once, few or many, or leave the size out.

j_gene: TRBJ2-1; v_gene: TRBV20-1; abundance: NA; d_gene: NA; CDR3aa: CSARVGRHEQFF; CDR3nt: TGCAGTGCTAGAGTGGGGCGACATGAGCAGTTCTTC
j_gene: TRBJ2-1; v_gene: TRBV5-1; abundance: NA; d_gene: TRBD1; CDR3aa: CASSLPQGNNEQFF; CDR3nt: TGCGCCAGCAGCTTGCCACAGGGGAACAATGAGCAGTTCTTC
j_gene: TRBJ1-1; v_gene: TRBV7-9; abundance: NA; d_gene: NA; CDR3aa: CASRSRQNLNTEAFF; CDR3nt: TGTGCCAGCAGGAGTAGACAGAATTTGAACACTGAAGCTTTCTTT
j_gene: TRBJ2-3; v_gene: TRBV20-1; abundance: NA; d_gene: NA; CDR3aa: CSARDGRGEGTQYF; CDR3nt: TGCAGTGCTAGAGATGGCAGGGGCGAGGGTACGCAGTATTTT
j_gene: TRBJ1-2; v_gene: TRBV29-1; abundance: NA; d_gene: TRBD1; CDR3aa: CSVEPRQGDYGYTF; CDR3nt: TGCAGCGTTGAGCCAAGACAGGGAGACTATGGCTACACCTTC
j_gene: TRBJ1-2; v_gene: TRBV7-9; abundance: NA; d_gene: NA; CDR3aa: CASSLVRDKSGYTF; CDR3nt: TGTGCCAGCAGCTTGGTCCGGGACAAGTCTGGCTACACCTTC
j_gene: TRBJ2-7; v_gene: TRBV29-1; abundance: few; d_gene: NA; CDR3aa: CSVLWAGSSYEQYF; CDR3nt: TGCAGCGTTTTGTGGGCAGGGAGCTCCTACGAGCAGTACTTC
j_gene: TRBJ2-5; v_gene: TRBV12-3/TRBV12-4; abundance: NA; d_gene: NA; CDR3aa: CASSPRGSETQYF; CDR3nt: TGTGCCAGCAGTCCGAGGGGGTCGGAGACCCAGTACTTC
j_gene: TRBJ2-5; v_gene: TRBV6-1; abundance: NA; d_gene: TRBD2; CDR3aa: CASSERGAETQYF; CDR3nt: TGTGCCAGCAGTGAGCGGGGGGCAGAGACCCAGTACTTC
j_gene: TRBJ2-7; v_gene: TRBV6-1; abundance: NA; d_gene: NA; CDR3aa: CASSPATLSYEQYF; CDR3nt: TGTGCCAGCAGTCCGGCGACACTTTCCTACGAGCAGTACTTC
j_gene: TRBJ1-1; v_gene: TRBV14; abundance: NA; d_gene: TRBD1; CDR3aa: CATTRTGQGDTEAFF; CDR3nt: TGTGCCACCACGAGAACCGGACAGGGGGACACTGAAGCTTTCTTT
j_gene: TRBJ2-3; v_gene: TRBV6-6; abundance: NA; d_gene: NA; CDR3aa: CASSPITEDTQYF; CDR3nt: TGTGCCAGCAGCCCCATCACCGAAGATACGCAGTATTTT
j_gene: TRBJ2-7; v_gene: TRBV29-1; abundance: few; d_gene: TRBD2; CDR3aa: CSVSPGLSYEQYF; CDR3nt: TGCAGCGTTTCTCCGGGACTATCATACGAGCAGTACTTC
j_gene: TRBJ2-7; v_gene: TRBV5-4; abundance: NA; d_gene: NA; CDR3aa: CASSFQGSPTEQYF; CDR3nt: TGTGCCAGCAGCTTTCAGGGGTCCCCCACCGAGCAGTACTTC
j_gene: TRBJ2-7; v_gene: TRBV29-1; abundance: NA; d_gene: NA; CDR3aa: CSVEDSLIRGAHEQYF; CDR3nt: TGCAGCGTTGAAGACTCATTAATAAGGGGGGCCCACGAGCAGTACTTC
j_gene: TRBJ1-4; v_gene: TRBV4-1; abundance: NA; d_gene: NA; CDR3aa: CASSQEEAGVNEKLFF; CDR3nt: TGCGCCAGCAGCCAAGAAGAGGCAGGGGTTAATGAAAAACTGTTTTTT
j_gene: TRBJ2-1; v_gene: TRBV11-1; abundance: NA; d_gene: TRBD2; CDR3aa: CASSLPLAGGRETQFF; CDR3nt: TGTGCCAGCAGCCTACCCCTCGCGGGGGGACGAGAGACCCAGTTCTTC
j_gene: TRBJ1-1; v_gene: TRBV4-1; abundance: few; d_gene: NA; CDR3aa: CASSQIVKTEAFF; CDR3nt: TGCGCCAGCAGCCAAATTGTGAAGACTGAAGCTTTCTTT
j_gene: TRBJ2-7; v_gene: TRBV28; abundance: NA; d_gene: TRBD1; CDR3aa: CASSLEGRGYYEQYF; CDR3nt: TGTGCCAGCAGTTTAGAGGGCAGGGGGTACTACGAGCAGTACTTC
j_gene: TRBJ1-4; v_gene: TRBV29-1; abundance: NA; d_gene: NA; CDR3aa: CSVTRDEKLFF; CDR3nt: TGCAGCGTAACAAGGGATGAAAAACTGTTTTTT
j_gene: TRBJ1-1; v_gene: TRBV12-5; abundance: NA; d_gene: NA; CDR3aa: CASEGLNTEAFF; CDR3nt: TGTGCTAGCGAGGGACTGAACACTGAAGCTTTCTTT
j_gene: TRBJ2-3; v_gene: TRBV10-3; abundance: NA; d_gene: TRBD2; CDR3aa: CAISKAGGPTDTQYF; CDR3nt: TGTGCCATCAGTAAAGCGGGAGGGCCTACAGATACGCAGTATTTT
j_gene: TRBJ2-5; v_gene: TRBV20-1; abundance: NA; d_gene: TRBD2; CDR3aa: CSAMDPGTRRQETQYF; CDR3nt: TGCAGTGCTATGGACCCAGGGACTAGACGGCAAGAGACCCAGTACTTC
j_gene: TRBJ2-1; v_gene: TRBV20-1; abundance: few; d_gene: TRBD2; CDR3aa: CSARVSGRNEQFF; CDR3nt: TGCAGTGCTAGAGTCAGCGGGAGGAATGAGCAGTTCTTC
j_gene: TRBJ2-1; v_gene: TRBV7-9; abundance: NA; d_gene: TRBD2; CDR3aa: CASSWPETSGSRYEQFF; CDR3nt: TGTGCCAGCAGCTGGCCCGAGACTAGCGGGAGTAGGTATGAGCAGTTCTTC
j_gene: TRBJ1-2; v_gene: TRBV5-5; abundance: NA; d_gene: NA; CDR3aa: CASSPSLRTIEGTF; CDR3nt: TGTGCCAGCAGCCCTTCCCTTCGGACAATTGAGGGCACCTTC
j_gene: TRBJ1-2; v_gene: TRBV7-2; abundance: NA; d_gene: NA; CDR3aa: CASSLSGDGRYTF; CDR3nt: TGTGCCAGCAGCTTAAGCGGGGACGGCCGCTACACCTTC
j_gene: TRBJ1-5; v_gene: TRBV20-1; abundance: NA; d_gene: NA; CDR3aa: CSASPGSSNQPQHF; CDR3nt: TGCAGTGCTAGCCCCGGGAGTAGCAATCAGCCCCAGCATTTT
j_gene: TRBJ2-5; v_gene: TRBV6-1; abundance: few; d_gene: NA; CDR3aa: CASSRVGGETQYF; CDR3nt: TGTGCCAGCAGCCGCGTCGGGGGAGAGACCCAGTACTTC
j_gene: TRBJ2-2; v_gene: TRBV11-2; abundance: NA; d_gene: NA; CDR3aa: CASNPNRGTGELFF; CDR3nt: TGTGCCAGCAACCCGAATAGGGGAACCGGGGAGCTGTTTTTT
j_gene: TRBJ1-1; v_gene: TRBV6-5; abundance: NA; d_gene: NA; CDR3aa: CASKSGGQNTEAFF; CDR3nt: TGTGCCAGCAAGTCGGGGGGACAGAACACTGAAGCTTTCTTT
j_gene: TRBJ1-2; v_gene: TRBV6-2/TRBV6-3; abundance: NA; d_gene: NA; CDR3aa: CASSATVMLENNYGYTF; CDR3nt: TGTGCCAGCAGTGCGACAGTCATGTTGGAGAATAACTATGGCTACACCTTC
j_gene: TRBJ2-5; v_gene: TRBV4-1; abundance: few; d_gene: NA; CDR3aa: CASSQDTLETQYF; CDR3nt: TGCGCCAGCAGCCAAGATACTTTAGAGACCCAGTACTTC
j_gene: TRBJ2-5; v_gene: TRBV11-2; abundance: NA; d_gene: NA; CDR3aa: CASRIFETQYF; CDR3nt: TGTGCCAGCAGAATATTTGAGACCCAGTACTTC
j_gene: TRBJ1-2; v_gene: TRBV4-1; abundance: NA; d_gene: NA; CDR3aa: CASSQGMYGYTF; CDR3nt: TGCGCCAGCAGCCAGGGGATGTATGGCTACACCTTC
j_gene: TRBJ2-5; v_gene: TRBV7-6; abundance: NA; d_gene: NA; CDR3aa: CASSSGIDSQYF; CDR3nt: TGTGCCAGCAGCTCTGGGATTGACAGTCAGTACTTC
j_gene: TRBJ2-7; v_gene: TRBV7-2; abundance: few; d_gene: TRBD2; CDR3aa: CASSLQRGVGSEQYF; CDR3nt: TGTGCCAGCAGCTTACAGCGGGGGGTGGGCTCCGAGCAGTACTTC
j_gene: TRBJ2-1; v_gene: TRBV29-1; abundance: few; d_gene: NA; CDR3aa: CSVEDSRVNEQFF; CDR3nt: TGCAGCGTTGAAGACAGCAGGGTCAATGAGCAGTTCTTC
j_gene: TRBJ2-6; v_gene: TRBV6-5; abundance: NA; d_gene: NA; CDR3aa: CASSYMWDNLSGANVLTF; CDR3nt: TGTGCCAGCAGTTACATGTGGGACAACCTCTCTGGGGCCAACGTCCTGACTTTC
j_gene: TRBJ1-4; v_gene: TRBV28; abundance: NA; d_gene: TRBD1; CDR3aa: CASLAGQGAFKEKLFF; CDR3nt: TGTGCCAGCCTAGCGGGACAGGGGGCGTTCAAGGAAAAACTGTTTTTT
j_gene: TRBJ2-1; v_gene: TRBV2; abundance: NA; d_gene: TRBD1; CDR3aa: CAGNDRGGSNEQFF; CDR3nt: TGTGCCGGAAATGACAGGGGTGGTTCGAATGAGCAGTTCTTC
j_gene: TRBJ2-6; v_gene: TRBV6-5; abundance: few; d_gene: NA; CDR3aa: CASKRAGGANVLTF; CDR3nt: TGTGCCAGCAAACGGGCTGGCGGGGCCAACGTCCTGACTTTC
j_gene: TRBJ2-1; v_gene: TRBV5-4; abundance: NA; d_gene: TRBD2; CDR3aa: CASSSGGTSGYNEQFF; CDR3nt: TGTGCCAGCAGCTCGGGCGGAACTAGCGGATACAATGAGCAGTTCTTC
j_gene: TRBJ1-2; v_gene: TRBV7-6; abundance: NA; d_gene: NA; CDR3aa: CASSPSGGGKNYGYTF; CDR3nt: TGTGCCAGCAGCCCTTCCGGGGGGGGTAAAAACTATGGCTACACCTTC
j_gene: TRBJ2-1; v_gene: TRBV20-1; abundance: NA; d_gene: NA; CDR3aa: CSARVRRTTYNEQFF; CDR3nt: TGCAGTGCTAGAGTACGAAGAACCACCTACAATGAGCAGTTCTTC
j_gene: TRBJ2-1; v_gene: TRBV13; abundance: few; d_gene: TRBD2; CDR3aa: CASSLGGGTSSLYEQFF; CDR3nt: TGTGCCAGCAGCTTAGGTGGGGGGACTAGCTCGTTATATGAGCAGTTCTTC
j_gene: TRBJ2-7; v_gene: TRBV11-2; abundance: NA; d_gene: NA; CDR3aa: CASSSARVEQYF; CDR3nt: TGTGCCAGCAGCTCCGCGCGTGTCGAGCAGTACTTC
j_gene: TRBJ2-3; v_gene: TRBV20-1; abundance: NA; d_gene: TRBD2; CDR3aa: CSALRTSGRNTQYF; CDR3nt: TGCAGTGCCTTACGGACTAGCGGGAGGAATACGCAGTATTTT
j_gene: TRBJ2-5; v_gene: TRBV20-1; abundance: NA; d_gene: NA; CDR3aa: CSASRGGEYQETQYF; CDR3nt: TGCAGTGCCTCTAGGGGGGGAGAGTACCAAGAGACCCAGTACTTC
j_gene: TRBJ2-7; v_gene: TRBV4-3; abundance: once; d_gene: NA; CDR3aa: CASSGQEDLLSYEQYF; CDR3nt: TGCGCCAGCAGTGGGCAGGAGGATCTACTGTCCTACGAGCAGTACTTC
j_gene: TRBJ1-2; v_gene: TRBV4-3; abundance: once; d_gene: NA; CDR3aa: CASRHERGFYGYTF; CDR3nt: TGCGCCAGCAGGCATGAAAGGGGGTTCTATGGCTACACCTTC
j_gene: TRBJ2-3; v_gene: TRBV20-1; abundance: few; d_gene: NA; CDR3aa: CSARQGVTDTQYF; CDR3nt: TGCAGTGCTAGGCAGGGAGTGACAGATACGCAGTATTTT
j_gene: TRBJ1-1; v_gene: TRBV4-2; abundance: once; d_gene: NA; CDR3aa: CASSRRTNPRRTNTEAFF; CDR3nt: TGTGCCAGCAGCCGACGAACAAACCCGAGGAGGACGAACACTGAAGCTTTCTTT
j_gene: TRBJ2-7; v_gene: TRBV5-1; abundance: NA; d_gene: TRBD2; CDR3aa: CASSFGLAGNYEQYF; CDR3nt: TGCGCCAGCAGCTTTGGGCTAGCGGGGAACTACGAGCAGTACTTC